The clone carrying this TCR beta chain came up many times. Unique molecular identifiers were used in preparing the TCRbeta library. One entry per CDR3 protein, called by TCRdb with MiXCR from the PCR reads. In the table there are under 300,000 distinct CDR3 sequences, around a tenth of which are singletons. This CDR3 has 12 amino acids. Trimming left V 7 bases short and J 16 bases short, with 20 bases between. The data were taken from a study of T-cell reconstitution after alpha-beta-depleted transplantation in children. This TCR came from a male patient between 2 and 15 years old who had a stem cell transplant for chronic granulomatous disease, so the T cells may come from the graft donor. Here the sequenced sample was peripheral blood, taken 180 days after TCRalphabeta/CD19-depleted stem cell transplant. The chain has TRBV12-3 or TRBV12-4 and TRBJ2-1; D is possibly TRBD2 (6 bases). The CDR3 sequence: CASTRPGTGEFF. The CDR3 bases are TGTGCCAGCACCCGACCCGGGACTGGGGAATTCTTC.